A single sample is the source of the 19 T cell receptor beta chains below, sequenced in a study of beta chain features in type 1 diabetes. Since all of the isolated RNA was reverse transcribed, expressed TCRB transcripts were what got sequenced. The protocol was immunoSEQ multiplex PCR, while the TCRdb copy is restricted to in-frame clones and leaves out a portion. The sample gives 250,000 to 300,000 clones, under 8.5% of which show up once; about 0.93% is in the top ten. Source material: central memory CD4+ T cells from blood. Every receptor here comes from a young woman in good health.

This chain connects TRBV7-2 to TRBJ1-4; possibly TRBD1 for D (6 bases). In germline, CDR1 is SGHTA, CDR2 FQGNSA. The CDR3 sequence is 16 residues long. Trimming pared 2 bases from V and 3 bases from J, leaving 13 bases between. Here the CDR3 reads CASSLLQGRSNEKLFF. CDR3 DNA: TGTGCCAGCAGCTTACTGCAGGGGAGGTCTAATGAAAAACTGTTTTTT.

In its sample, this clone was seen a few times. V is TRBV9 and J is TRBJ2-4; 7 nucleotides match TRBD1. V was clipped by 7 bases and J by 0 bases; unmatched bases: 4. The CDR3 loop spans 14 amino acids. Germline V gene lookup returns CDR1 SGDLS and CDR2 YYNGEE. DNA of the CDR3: TGTGCCAGCGGAAGGGGGCTAGCCAAAAACATTCAGTACTTC. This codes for CASGRGLAKNIQYF.

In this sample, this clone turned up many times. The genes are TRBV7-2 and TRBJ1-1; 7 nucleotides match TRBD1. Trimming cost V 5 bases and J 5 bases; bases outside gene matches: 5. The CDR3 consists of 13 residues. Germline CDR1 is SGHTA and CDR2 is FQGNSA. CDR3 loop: CASSRQGRTEAFF. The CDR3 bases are TGTGCCAGCAGCCGACAGGGAAGAACTGAAGCTTTCTTT.

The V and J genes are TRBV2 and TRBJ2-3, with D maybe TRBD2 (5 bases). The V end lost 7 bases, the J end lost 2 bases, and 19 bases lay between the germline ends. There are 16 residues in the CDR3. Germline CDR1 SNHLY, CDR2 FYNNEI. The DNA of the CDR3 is TGTGCCAGCACGGGGTCCGGCGGAGACCCCACAGATACGCAGTATTTT. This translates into CASTGSGGDPTDTQYF.

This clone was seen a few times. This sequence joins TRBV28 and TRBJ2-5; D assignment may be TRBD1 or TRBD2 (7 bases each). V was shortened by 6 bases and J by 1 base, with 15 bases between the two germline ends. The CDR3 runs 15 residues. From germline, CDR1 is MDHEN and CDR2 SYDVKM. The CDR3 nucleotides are TGTGCCAGCAGCCCAGGGGGGGGCCCCCAAGAGACCCAGTACTTC. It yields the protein CASSPGGGPQETQYF.

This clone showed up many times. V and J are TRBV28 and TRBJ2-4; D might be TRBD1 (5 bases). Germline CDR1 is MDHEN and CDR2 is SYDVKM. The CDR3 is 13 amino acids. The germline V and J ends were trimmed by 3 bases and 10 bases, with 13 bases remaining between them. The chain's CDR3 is CASSLADTQIQYF. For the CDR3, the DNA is TGTGCCAGCAGTTTGGCGGACACCCAGATTCAGTACTTC.

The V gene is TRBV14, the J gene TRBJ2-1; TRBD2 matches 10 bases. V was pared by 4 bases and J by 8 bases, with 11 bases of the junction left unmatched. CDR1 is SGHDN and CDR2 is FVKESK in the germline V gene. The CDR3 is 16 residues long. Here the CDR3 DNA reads TGTGCCAGCAGCCGCCGACTAGCGGGTATACAAGATGAGCAGTTCTTC. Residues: CASSRRLAGIQDEQFF. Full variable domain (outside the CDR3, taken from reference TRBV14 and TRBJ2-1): EAGVTQFPSHSVIEKGQTVTLRCDPISGHDNLYWYRRVMGKEIKFLLHFVKESKQDESGMPNNRFLAERTGGTYSTLKVQPAELEDSGVYFCASSRRLAGIQDEQFFGPGTRLTVL.

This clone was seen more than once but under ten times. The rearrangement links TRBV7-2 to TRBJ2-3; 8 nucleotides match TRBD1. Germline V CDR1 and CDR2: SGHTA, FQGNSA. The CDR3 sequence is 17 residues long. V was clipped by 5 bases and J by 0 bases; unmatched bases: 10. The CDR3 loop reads CASSLRPGQGSTDTQYF. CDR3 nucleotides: TGTGCCAGCAGCCTGCGACCTGGACAGGGAAGCACAGATACGCAGTATTTT.

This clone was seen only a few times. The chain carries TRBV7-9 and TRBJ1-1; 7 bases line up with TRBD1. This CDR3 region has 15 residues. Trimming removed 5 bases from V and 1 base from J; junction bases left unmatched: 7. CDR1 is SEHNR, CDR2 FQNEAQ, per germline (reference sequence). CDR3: CASSPDRAGNTEAFF. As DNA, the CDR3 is TGTGCCAGCAGCCCCGACAGGGCGGGGAACACTGAAGCTTTCTTT.

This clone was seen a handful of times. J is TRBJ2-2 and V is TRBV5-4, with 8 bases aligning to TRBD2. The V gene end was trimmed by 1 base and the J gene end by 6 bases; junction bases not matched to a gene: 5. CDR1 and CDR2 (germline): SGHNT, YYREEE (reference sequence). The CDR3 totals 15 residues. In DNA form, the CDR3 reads TGTGCCAGCAGCTTGTTACGGGAGGGTCCCGGGGAGCTGTTTTTT. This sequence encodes CASSLLREGPGELFF.

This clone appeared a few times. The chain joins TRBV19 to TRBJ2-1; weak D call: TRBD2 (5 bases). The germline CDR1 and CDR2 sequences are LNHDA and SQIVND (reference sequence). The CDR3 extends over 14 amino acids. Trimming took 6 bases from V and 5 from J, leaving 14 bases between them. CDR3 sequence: CASSAERLNNEQFF. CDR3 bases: TGTGCCAGTAGCGCAGAAAGACTAAACAATGAGCAGTTCTTC.

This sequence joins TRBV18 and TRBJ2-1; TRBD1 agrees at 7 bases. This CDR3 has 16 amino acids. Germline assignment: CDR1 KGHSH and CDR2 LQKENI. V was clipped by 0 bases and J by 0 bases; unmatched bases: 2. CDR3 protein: CASSPPRQGSYNEQFF. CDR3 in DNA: TGTGCCAGCTCACCACCGAGACAGGGCTCCTACAATGAGCAGTTCTTC.

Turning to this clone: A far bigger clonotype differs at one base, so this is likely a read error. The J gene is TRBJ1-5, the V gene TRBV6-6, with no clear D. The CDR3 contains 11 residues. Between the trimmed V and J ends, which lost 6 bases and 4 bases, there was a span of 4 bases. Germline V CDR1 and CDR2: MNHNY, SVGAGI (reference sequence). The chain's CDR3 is CASSSNQPQHF. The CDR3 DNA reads TGTGCCAGCAGCTCAAATCAGCCCCAGCATTTT.

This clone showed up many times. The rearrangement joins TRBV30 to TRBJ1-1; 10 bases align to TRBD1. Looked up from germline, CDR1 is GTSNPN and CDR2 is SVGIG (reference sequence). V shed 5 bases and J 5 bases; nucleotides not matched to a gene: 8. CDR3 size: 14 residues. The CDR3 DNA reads TGTGCCTGGTCCACGGACAGGGGGACGACTGAAGCTTTCTTT. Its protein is CAWSTDRGTTEAFF.

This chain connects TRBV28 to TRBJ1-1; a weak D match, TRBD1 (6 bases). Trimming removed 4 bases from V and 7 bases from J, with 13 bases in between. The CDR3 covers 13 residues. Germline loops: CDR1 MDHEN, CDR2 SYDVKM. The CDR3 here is CASSWDKKREAFF. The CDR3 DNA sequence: TGTGCCAGCAGTTGGGACAAAAAACGTGAAGCTTTCTTT.

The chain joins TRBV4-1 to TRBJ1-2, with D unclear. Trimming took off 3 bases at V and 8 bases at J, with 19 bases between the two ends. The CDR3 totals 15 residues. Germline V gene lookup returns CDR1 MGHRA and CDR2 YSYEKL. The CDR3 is CASSHPGRPKRGYTF. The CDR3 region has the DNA TGCGCCAGCAGCCATCCCGGCCGCCCAAAGCGGGGCTACACCTTC.

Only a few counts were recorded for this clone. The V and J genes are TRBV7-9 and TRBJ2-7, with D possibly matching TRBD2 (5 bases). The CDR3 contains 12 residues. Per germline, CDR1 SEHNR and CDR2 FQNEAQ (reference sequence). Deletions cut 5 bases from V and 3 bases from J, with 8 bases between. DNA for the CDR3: TGTGCCAGCAGCGCGGACTTCTACGAGCAGTACTTC. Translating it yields CASSADFYEQYF.

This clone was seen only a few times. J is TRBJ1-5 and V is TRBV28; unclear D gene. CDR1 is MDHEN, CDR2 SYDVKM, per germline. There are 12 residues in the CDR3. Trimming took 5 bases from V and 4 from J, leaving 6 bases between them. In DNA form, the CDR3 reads TGTGCCAGCAGTCAAACTAATCAGCCCCAGCATTTT. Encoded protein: CASSQTNQPQHF.

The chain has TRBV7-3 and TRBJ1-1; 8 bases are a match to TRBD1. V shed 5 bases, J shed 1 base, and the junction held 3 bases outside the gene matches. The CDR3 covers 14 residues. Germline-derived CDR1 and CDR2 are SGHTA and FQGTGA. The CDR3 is CASSLGQGNTEAFF. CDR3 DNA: TGTGCCAGCAGCCTCGGACAGGGGAACACTGAAGCTTTCTTT.